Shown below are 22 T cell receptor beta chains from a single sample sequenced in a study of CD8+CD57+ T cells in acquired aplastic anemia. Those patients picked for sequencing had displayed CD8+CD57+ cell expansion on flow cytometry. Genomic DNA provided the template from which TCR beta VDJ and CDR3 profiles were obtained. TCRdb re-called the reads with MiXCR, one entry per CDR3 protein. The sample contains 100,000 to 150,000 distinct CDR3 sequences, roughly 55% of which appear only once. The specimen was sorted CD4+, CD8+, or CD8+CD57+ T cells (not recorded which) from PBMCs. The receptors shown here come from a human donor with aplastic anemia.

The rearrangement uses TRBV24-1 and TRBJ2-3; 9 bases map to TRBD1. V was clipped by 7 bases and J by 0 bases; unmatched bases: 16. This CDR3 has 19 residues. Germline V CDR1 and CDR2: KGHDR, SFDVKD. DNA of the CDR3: TGTGCCACCAGAAACGCCGGGACAGGGTTGGGCCTCAGCACAGATACGCAGTATTTT. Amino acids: CATRNAGTGLGLSTDTQYF.

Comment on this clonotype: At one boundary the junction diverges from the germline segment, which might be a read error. CDR3 protein: CASSLGTGADTQYF. The CDR3 nucleotides read TGCGCCAGCAGCTTGGGGACAGGGGCAGATACGCAGTATTTT. V and J are TRBV5-4 and TRBJ2-3, with 10 bases identical to TRBD1. The V gene's germline CDR1 is SGHNT and CDR2 YYREEE (reference sequence). The CDR3 is made up of 14 amino acids.

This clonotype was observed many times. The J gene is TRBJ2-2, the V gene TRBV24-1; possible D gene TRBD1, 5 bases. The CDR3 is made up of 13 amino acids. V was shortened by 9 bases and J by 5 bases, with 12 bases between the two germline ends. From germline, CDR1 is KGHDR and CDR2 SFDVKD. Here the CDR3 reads CATLDQGTGELFF. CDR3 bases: TGTGCCACCCTGGACCAGGGAACCGGGGAGCTGTTTTTT.

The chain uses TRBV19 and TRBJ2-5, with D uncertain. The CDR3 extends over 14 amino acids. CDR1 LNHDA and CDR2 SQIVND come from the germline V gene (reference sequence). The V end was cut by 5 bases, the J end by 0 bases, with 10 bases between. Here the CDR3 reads CASSPAVYQETQYF. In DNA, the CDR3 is TGTGCCAGTAGTCCGGCGGTGTACCAAGAGACCCAGTACTTC.

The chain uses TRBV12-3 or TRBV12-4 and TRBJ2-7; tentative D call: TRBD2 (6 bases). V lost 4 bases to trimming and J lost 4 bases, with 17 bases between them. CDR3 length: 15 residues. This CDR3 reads CASSYSEGILYEQYF. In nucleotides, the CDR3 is TGTGCCAGCAGTTACTCGGAGGGGATTTTGTACGAGCAGTACTTC.

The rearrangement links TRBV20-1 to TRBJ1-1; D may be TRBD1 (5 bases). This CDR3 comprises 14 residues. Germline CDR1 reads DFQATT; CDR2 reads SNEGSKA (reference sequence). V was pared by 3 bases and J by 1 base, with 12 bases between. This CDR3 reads CSARVAGANTEAFF. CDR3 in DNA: TGCAGTGCTAGGGTCGCTGGGGCGAACACTGAAGCTTTCTTT.

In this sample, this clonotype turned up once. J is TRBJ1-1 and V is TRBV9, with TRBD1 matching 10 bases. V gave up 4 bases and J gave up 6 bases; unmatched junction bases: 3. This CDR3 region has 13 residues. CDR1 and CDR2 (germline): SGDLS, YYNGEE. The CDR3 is CASSFGQGAEAFF. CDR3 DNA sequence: TGTGCCAGCAGCTTCGGACAGGGGGCTGAAGCTTTCTTT.

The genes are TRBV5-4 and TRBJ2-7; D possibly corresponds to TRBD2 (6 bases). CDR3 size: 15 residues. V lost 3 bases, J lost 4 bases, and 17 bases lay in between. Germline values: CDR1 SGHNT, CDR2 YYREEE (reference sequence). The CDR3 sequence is CASSSTWDSSYEQYF. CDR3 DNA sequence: TGTGCCAGCAGCTCCACCTGGGACTCGTCTTACGAGCAGTACTTC.

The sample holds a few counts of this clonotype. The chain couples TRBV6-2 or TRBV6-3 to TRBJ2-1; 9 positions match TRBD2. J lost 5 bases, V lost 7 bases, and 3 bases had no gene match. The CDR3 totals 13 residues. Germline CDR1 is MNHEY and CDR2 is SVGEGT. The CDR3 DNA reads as TGTGCCAGCACGAGACTAGCGGACAATGAGCAGTTCTTC. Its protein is CASTRLADNEQFF.

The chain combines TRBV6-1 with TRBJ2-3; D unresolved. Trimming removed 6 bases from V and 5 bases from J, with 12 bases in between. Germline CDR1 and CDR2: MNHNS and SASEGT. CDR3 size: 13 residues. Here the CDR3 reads CASSLLWRDTQYF. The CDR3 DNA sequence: TGTGCCAGCAGCCTCCTCTGGAGAGATACGCAGTATTTT.

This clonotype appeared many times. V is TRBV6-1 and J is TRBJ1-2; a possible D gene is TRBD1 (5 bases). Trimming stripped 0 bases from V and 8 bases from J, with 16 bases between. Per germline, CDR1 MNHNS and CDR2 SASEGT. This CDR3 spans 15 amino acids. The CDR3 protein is CASSEAFPGRDGYTF. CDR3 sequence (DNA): TGTGCCAGCAGTGAAGCTTTCCCAGGGCGGGACGGCTACACCTTC.

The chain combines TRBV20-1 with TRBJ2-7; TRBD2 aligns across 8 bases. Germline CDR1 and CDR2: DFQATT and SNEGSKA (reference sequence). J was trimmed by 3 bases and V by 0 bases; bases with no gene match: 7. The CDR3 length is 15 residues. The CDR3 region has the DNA TGCAGTGCTAGAGATGTTCGGGAGGGCCGCTACGAGCAGTACTTC. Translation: CSARDVREGRYEQYF.

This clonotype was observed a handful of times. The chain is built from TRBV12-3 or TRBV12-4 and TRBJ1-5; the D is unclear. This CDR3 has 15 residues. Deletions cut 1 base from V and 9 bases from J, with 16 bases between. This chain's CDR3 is CASSLGAGPARPQHF. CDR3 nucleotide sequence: TGTGCCAGCAGTTTAGGGGCAGGCCCGGCACGGCCCCAGCATTTT.

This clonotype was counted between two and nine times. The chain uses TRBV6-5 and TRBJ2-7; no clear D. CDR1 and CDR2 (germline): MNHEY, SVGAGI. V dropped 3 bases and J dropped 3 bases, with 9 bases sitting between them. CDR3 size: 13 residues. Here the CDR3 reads CASSYNPGYEQYF. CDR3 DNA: TGTGCCAGCAGTTATAATCCCGGCTACGAGCAGTACTTC.

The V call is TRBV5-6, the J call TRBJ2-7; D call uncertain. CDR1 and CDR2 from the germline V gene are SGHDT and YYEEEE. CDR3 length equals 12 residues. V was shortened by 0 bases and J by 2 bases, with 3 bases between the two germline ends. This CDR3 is CASSLGTYEQYF. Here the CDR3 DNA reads TGTGCCAGCAGCTTGGGGACCTACGAGCAGTACTTC.

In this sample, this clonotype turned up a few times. The chain's CDR3 is CATSDFANQPQHF. As DNA, the CDR3 is TGTGCCACCAGTGATTTTGCCAATCAGCCCCAGCATTTT. The rearrangement joins TRBV24-1 to TRBJ1-5; no firm D call. V was trimmed by 1 base and J by 3 bases, leaving 3 bases between them. This CDR3 has 13 amino acids. In germline, CDR1 is KGHDR, CDR2 SFDVKD.

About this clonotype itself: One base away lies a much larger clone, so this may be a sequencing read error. The CDR3, as DNA: TGTGCCAGCAGTTTCGGGATATACGCTGAAGCTTTCTTT. Translated: CASSFGIYAEAFF. The genes are TRBV12-3 or TRBV12-4 and TRBJ1-1; no definite D call. The length of the CDR3 is 13 residues. V was pared by 3 bases and J by 6 bases, with 11 bases between.

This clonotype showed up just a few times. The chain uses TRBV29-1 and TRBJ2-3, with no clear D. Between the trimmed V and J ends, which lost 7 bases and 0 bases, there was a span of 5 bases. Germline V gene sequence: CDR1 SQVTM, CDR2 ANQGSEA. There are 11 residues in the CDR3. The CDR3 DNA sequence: TGCAGCGGTACTAGCACAGATACGCAGTATTTT. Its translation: CSGTSTDTQYF.

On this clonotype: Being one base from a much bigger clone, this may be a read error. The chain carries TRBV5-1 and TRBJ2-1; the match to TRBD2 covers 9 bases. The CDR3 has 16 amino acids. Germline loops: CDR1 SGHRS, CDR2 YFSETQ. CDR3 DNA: TGCGTCAGCAGCTTTACCTCAGTACAGCGGGAGGATGAGCAGTTCTTC. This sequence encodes CVSSFTSVQREDEQFF.

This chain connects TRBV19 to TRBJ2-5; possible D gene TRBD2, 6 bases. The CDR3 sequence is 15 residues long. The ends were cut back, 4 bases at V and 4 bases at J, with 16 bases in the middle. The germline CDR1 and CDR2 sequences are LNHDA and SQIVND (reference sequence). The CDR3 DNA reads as TGTGCCAGTAGTAGCCTCCGCGGGAAAGGAGAGACCCAGTACTTC. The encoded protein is CASSSLRGKGETQYF.

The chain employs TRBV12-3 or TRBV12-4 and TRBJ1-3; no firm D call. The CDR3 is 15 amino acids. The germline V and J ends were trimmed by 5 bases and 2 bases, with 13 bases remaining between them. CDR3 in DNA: TGTGCCAGCAGTCTAGGCGGGCCACCTGGAAACACCATATATTTT. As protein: CASSLGGPPGNTIYF.

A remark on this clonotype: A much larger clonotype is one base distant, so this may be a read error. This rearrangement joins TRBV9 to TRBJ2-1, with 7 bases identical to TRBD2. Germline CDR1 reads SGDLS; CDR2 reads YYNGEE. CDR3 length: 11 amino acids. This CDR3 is CDSSDASGQFF. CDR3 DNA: TGTGACAGCAGCGATGCTAGCGGGCAGTTCTTC.